This TCR beta chain emerged from a study of blood T cells in healthy people across ages. The authors ran a second PCR of 7 to 11 cycles using a sample-barcoded 5' primer and a J-beta primer mix. MiXCR, run by TCRdb on the 5' RACE reads, gives a single entry per CDR3 protein. In the table there are around 800,000 distinct CDR3 sequences, around 62% of which are singletons. This clonotype has a count of ten or more. The CDR3 is 13 residues long. V was shortened by 2 bases and J by 2 bases, with 6 bases between the two germline ends. Germline lookup yields CDR1 LGHNT and CDR2 FRNRAP. The receptor comes from a man aged 25-40 years in good health. This chain connects TRBV12-5 to TRBJ1-1; D uncertain. Material: blood. Here the CDR3 reads CASGLSPNTEAFF. Here the CDR3 DNA reads TGTGCTAGTGGTTTGTCTCCTAACACTGAAGCTTTCTTT.